The clone carrying this T cell receptor beta chain came up a few times. Distinct nucleotide sequences in the sample also encode this CDR3. The data were produced by immunoSEQ multiplex PCR, yet TCRdb's version contains in-frame clones alone and is incomplete. The sample yields about 270,000 clones, roughly 86% seen once. The data are from a study of blood T cell repertoires in COVID-19. The ends lost 0 bases at V and 3 bases at J; junction bases unmatched: 2. The CDR3 runs to 15 residues. Germline loops: CDR1 SGHRS, CDR2 YFSETQ. Sequences were obtained from peripheral blood. The sequence derives from a woman in her forties or fifties with acute or convalescent COVID-19. The chain couples TRBV5-1 to TRBJ2-7; 11 positions match TRBD2. Here the CDR3 reads CASSLGLAGGYEQYF. Written as DNA, the CDR3 is TGCGCCAGCAGCTTGGGGCTAGCGGGAGGCTACGAGCAGTACTTC.